Listed below are T cell receptor beta chains from one sample, sequenced in a study of shared clonotypes between healthy human individuals. Data came from immunoSEQ multiplex PCR; TCRdb stores just in-frame clones and leaves some out. Among fewer than 650,000 clones, just over 75% were seen once, and the ten largest hold around 12%. Sequencing was performed on PBMCs. Receptors originate from a woman in her forties in good health. Some clones in this sample may be carry-over from other donors' samples. Both conserved end residues are part of each CDR3. The order of the fields is CDR3 length, V gene, clone size, J gene, D gene, CDR3 DNA, CDR3 protein. A D gene is named only where the DNA matches it firmly. Clone size appears in some rows only: once, few, many, or a class for an expanded clone.

>14|TRBV2|.|TRBJ1-2|.
TGTGGCAGCAGTCTCACGGACCTTGGCTATGGCTACACCTTC
CGSSLTDLGYGYTF
>11|TRBV20-1|.|TRBJ2-7|.
TGCAGTGCCCCCACCTTCTACGGGCAGTACTTC
CSAPTFYGQYF
>15|TRBV5-1|.|TRBJ2-1|.
TGCGCCAGCAGCTCGACCCTAAGCTCCTACAATGAGCAGTTCTTC
CASSSTLSSYNEQFF
>14|TRBV18|.|TRBJ1-2|.
TGTGCCAGCTCACCCCTCGGCACTAACTATGGCTACACCTTC
CASSPLGTNYGYTF
>12|TRBV29-1|.|TRBJ2-5|.
TGCAGCGTTGAATGGAAGGGGGGAGAGCAGTACTTC
CSVEWKGGEQYF
>14|TRBV5-1|.|TRBJ2-7|TRBD1
TGCGCCAGCAGCTTTAGGACAGGTCCCTACGAGCAGTACTTC
CASSFRTGPYEQYF
>12|TRBV12-5|.|TRBJ2-3|.
TGTGCTAGTGGTCAGGGTCGGGATACGCAGTATTTT
CASGQGRDTQYF
>15|TRBV28|.|TRBJ1-2|.
TGTGCCAGCAGCCGCCCTACCCAGGCGGTCGGTGGCTACACCTTC
CASSRPTQAVGGYTF
>13|TRBV15|.|TRBJ2-1|.
TGTGCCACCAGCTCAAACACCCTAACTGAGCAGTTCTTC
CATSSNTLTEQFF
>16|TRBV30|.|TRBJ2-1|TRBD2
TGTGCCTGGAGTCTGTGGGGACTAGCGGGCAACAATGAGCAGTTCTTC
CAWSLWGLAGNNEQFF
>16|TRBV6-6|.|TRBJ2-1|TRBD1
TGTGCCAGCAGGAACCGGGACAGGGGGAGCTACAATGAGCAGTTCTTC
CASRNRDRGSYNEQFF
>13|TRBV5-1|.|TRBJ1-3|.
TGCGCCAGCAGCCCACAGGGAGCGGACACCATATATTTT
CASSPQGADTIYF
>13|TRBV2|.|TRBJ2-3|.
TGTGCCAGCAGTCGGGACTTTAGAGATACGCAGTATTTT
CASSRDFRDTQYF
>13|TRBV5-6|.|TRBJ2-7|.
TGTGCCAGCAACCCCCAAGGAGCCTACGAGCAGTACTTC
CASNPQGAYEQYF
>12|TRBV11-2|.|TRBJ1-1|.
TGTGCCAGCAGCTCTCGGAACACTGAGGCTTTCTTT
CASSSRNTEAFF
>15|TRBV30|.|TRBJ1-5|.
TGTGCCTGGAGTGTACGAGGGGATAGCAATCAGCCCCAGCATTTT
CAWSVRGDSNQPQHF
>15|TRBV7-9|.|TRBJ2-7|TRBD2
TGTGCCAGCAGCTCGCCGGGACTACAATACTACGAGCAGTACTTC
CASSSPGLQYYEQYF
>13|TRBV2|.|TRBJ1-5|TRBD1
TGTGCCAGCACCGGACAGGATTATCAGCCCCAGCATTTT
CASTGQDYQPQHF
>16|TRBV5-6|.|TRBJ2-3|TRBD1
TGTGCCAGCAGCGGTGGACAGGGGTATAGCACAGATACGCAGTATTTT
CASSGGQGYSTDTQYF
>13|TRBV19|.|TRBJ1-5|.
TGTGCCAGTAGTATCCGACCGAGTCAGCCCCAGCATTTT
CASSIRPSQPQHF
>14|TRBV11-1|many|TRBJ1-2|.
TGTGCCAGCAGCCCCGGTATCCGCCGAGGGGGCTACACCTTC
CASSPGIRRGGYTF
>12|TRBV28|.|TRBJ2-1|.
TGTGCCAGCAGTACTGTCTACAATGAGCAGTTCTTC
CASSTVYNEQFF
>13|TRBV5-3|.|TRBJ1-1|.
TGTGCCAGAAGCTTGGTGCCCCATTATGGGGCTTTCTTT
CARSLVPHYGAFF
>13|TRBV7-7|.|TRBJ1-1|.
TGTGCTAGCAGCCCCCGATGGGGGGAAGCAGCTTTCTTT
CASSPRWGEAAFF
>17|TRBV28|once|TRBJ2-4|.
TGTGCCAGCAGCTCTTATCAGGGGAGTGTAGCCAAAAACATTCAGTACTTC
CASSSYQGSVAKNIQYF
>15|TRBV5-1|.|TRBJ1-1|TRBD1
TGCGCCAGCAGCGGGACAGGGCTTGCGAACACTGAAGCTTTCTTT
CASSGTGLANTEAFF
>14|TRBV2|.|TRBJ1-3|TRBD1
TGTGCCAGCAAGGGGGCTCACTCTGGAAACACCATATATTTT
CASKGAHSGNTIYF
>15|TRBV19|.|TRBJ2-7|.
TGTGCCAGTAGTATCTTGGCAGAGCCATTCTACGAGCAGTACTTC
CASSILAEPFYEQYF
>14|TRBV18|.|TRBJ2-7|.
TGTGCCAGCTCACCGTCTCAGGGGACCCACGAGCAGTACTTC
CASSPSQGTHEQYF
>13|TRBV10-3|once|TRBJ2-7|TRBD2
TGTGCCATCAGTGTTAGACTAGCGGGTGAGCAGTACTTC
CAISVRLAGEQYF
>15|TRBV9|.|TRBJ2-3|.
TGTGCCAGCAGCCCGGGGCAGGGATGGGGAGATACGCAGTATTTT
CASSPGQGWGDTQYF
>18|TRBV5-1|once|TRBJ2-1|TRBD2
TGCGCCAGCAGCTTGAAGGGCCCCGGGACTAGCGCTATCAATGAGCAGTTCTTC
CASSLKGPGTSAINEQFF
>17|TRBV11-2|.|TRBJ2-3|TRBD2
TGTGCCAGCAGCTCCCTGGGACTAGCGGGAGCCGGGGATACGCAGTATTTT
CASSSLGLAGAGDTQYF